The rows below give T cell receptor beta chains drawn from one sample of a study of shared clonotypes between healthy human individuals. Repertoires were generated with immunoSEQ multiplex PCR, while TCRdb's copy carries only in-frame clones and drops some. The sample shows some 900,000 clones, 70% to 85% of them seen only once. The specimen sequenced was memory CD4+ T cells sorted from blood. The origin of the receptors is a man between 18 and 35 years old in good health. Both conserved end residues are part of each CDR3. A D gene is named only where the DNA matches it firmly. The listing skips clone size in some rows; elsewhere it reads once, few, many or a size class.

j_call clone_size v_call d_call cdr3_nt cdr3_aa
TRBJ1-2 few TRBV6-1 . TGTGCCATCACAGACAGTATTAGTAACTATGGCTACACCTTC CAITDSISNYGYTF
TRBJ2-2 . TRBV5-1 TRBD1 TGCGCCAGCAGCCCGGGACAGGGGTACACCGGGGAGCTGTTTTTT CASSPGQGYTGELFF
TRBJ1-2 . TRBV10-2 . TGCGCCAGCAGCCTGGACTCAAACTATGGCTACACCTTC CASSLDSNYGYTF
TRBJ1-2 . TRBV19 . TGTGCCAGTAGTCGGGCCAGGTATGGCTACACCTTC CASSRARYGYTF
TRBJ1-2 . TRBV4-3 . TGCGCCAGCAGCCAAGAGAGGAGCCTAAACTATGGCTACACCTTC CASSQERSLNYGYTF
TRBJ2-2 . TRBV6-6 . TGTGCCAGCACGCGGGTTGACGGGGAGCTGTTTTTT CASTRVDGELFF
TRBJ2-4 . TRBV7-9 . TGTGCCAGCAGCTTTTTTGGGGGAAATATAGCCAAAAACATTCAGTACTTC CASSFFGGNIAKNIQYF
TRBJ2-7 . TRBV2 . TGTGCCAGCAGGCAGGGACAATACGAGCAGTACTTC CASRQGQYEQYF
TRBJ2-3 . TRBV6-1 . TGTGCCAGCATACCTGGGGGTGGGGATACGCAGTATTTT CASIPGGGDTQYF
TRBJ1-2 . TRBV6-5 . TGTGCCAGCAGGGGGTCCTATGGCTACACCTTC CASRGSYGYTF
TRBJ1-6 . TRBV14 TRBD1 TGTGCCAGCAGCCTGGGACCGGGACAGGGGACGAGAAATTCACCCCTCCACTTT CASSLGPGQGTRNSPLHF
TRBJ1-2 . TRBV25-1 TRBD1 TGTGCCAGCAGCCAGGGGGCCGGGGGGTATGGCTACACCTTC CASSQGAGGYGYTF
TRBJ1-5 . TRBV2 . TGTGCCAGCAGGCCCGGCGGACATAGCAATCAGCCCCAGCATTTT CASRPGGHSNQPQHF
TRBJ1-4 . TRBV10-2 TRBD1 TGCGCCAGCAGTGAAGACAGGGGGTCTGCAACTAATGAAAAACTGTTTTTT CASSEDRGSATNEKLFF
TRBJ2-3 . TRBV5-1 TRBD2 TGCGCCAGCAGCCCCGGACTAGCGGACCCCAGCACAGATACGCAGTATTTT CASSPGLADPSTDTQYF
TRBJ2-2 few TRBV7-2 . TGTGCCAGCAGCCAGGACTCTTTACACACCGGGGAGCTGTTTTTT CASSQDSLHTGELFF
TRBJ2-3 . TRBV30 . TGTGCCTGGAGCAGGGAGGAGGATACGCAGTATTTT CAWSREEDTQYF
TRBJ1-2 . TRBV30 . TGTGCCTGGAGTCTGGGCGGCATAAGTTGGTTCAACTATGGCTACACCTTC CAWSLGGISWFNYGYTF
TRBJ1-2 few TRBV18 . TGTGCCAGCTCACCATCCGGGGCCGTTGGGGGAAACTATGGCTACACCTTC CASSPSGAVGGNYGYTF
TRBJ1-2 few TRBV4-1 . TGCGCCAGCAGCCAAGACCCAGTCGGGAACTATGGCTACACCTTC CASSQDPVGNYGYTF
TRBJ1-4 . TRBV29-1 . TGCAGCGTCCAAACACCTTACAATGAAAAACTGTTTTTT CSVQTPYNEKLFF
TRBJ1-2 . TRBV20-1 . TGCAGTGCTAGTGAACCTTATGGCTACACCTTC CSASEPYGYTF
TRBJ2-7 . TRBV6-6 TRBD2 TGTGCCAGCACTCTCATAGCGGGAAGCTCCTACGAGCAGTACTTC CASTLIAGSSYEQYF
TRBJ1-2 . TRBV16 TRBD1 TGTGCCAGCAGCCCAGGGACAGGCTATGGCTACACCTTC CASSPGTGYGYTF
TRBJ2-1 . TRBV30 TRBD2 TGTGCCTGGAGCATAGGATATACTAGCGCATCCTACAATGAGCAGTTCTTC CAWSIGYTSASYNEQFF
TRBJ1-5 . TRBV9 . TGTGCCAGCAGCGTAGCGGGGGGGAGCAATCAGCCCCAGCATTTT CASSVAGGSNQPQHF
TRBJ1-1 . TRBV6-1 . TGTGCCAGCAGGTTAGGGGAAGTGGACACTGAAGCTTTCTTT CASRLGEVDTEAFF
TRBJ2-3 . TRBV2 . TGTGCCAGCAGCGAGTCCCCTCGAAGCACAGATACGCAGTATTTT CASSESPRSTDTQYF
TRBJ1-2 once TRBV28 TRBD1 TGTGCCAGCAGAGGGACAGGGCAATTAGCTAACTATGGCTACACCTTC CASRGTGQLANYGYTF
TRBJ2-7 . TRBV5-6 . TGTGCCAGCAGCCTCTTGAGCGACTACGAGCAGTACTTC CASSLLSDYEQYF
TRBJ2-6 few TRBV4-3 . TGCGCCAGCAGCCAAGATACGGGGTCTGGGGCCAACGTCCTGACTTTC CASSQDTGSGANVLTF
TRBJ2-4 . TRBV29-1 . TGCAGCGTTGAAGGGGGTGGCAAAAACATTCAGTACTTC CSVEGGGKNIQYF
TRBJ2-7 . TRBV11-2 . TGTGCCAGCAGCTTAGGCTTGGGCGAGCAGTACTTC CASSLGLGEQYF